Included here is one TCR beta chain sequence, with context. The antigen it binds to is not known. Base qualities are missing; no much larger clone stands one base away. This entry belongs to a study of ipilimumab plus nivolumab after autologous stem cell transplantation (dated by TCRdb to the early 2020s). For the study in its entirety: The median number of doses received by trial patients was about five for ipilimumab and 8 for nivolumab. Primary refractory and relapsed disease were included in the DLBCL cohort, with 18-month progression-free survival of about 86% and 27%, respectively. The intent-to-treat population of the trial was made up of 30 to 40 patients. Patients with high-risk diffuse large B cell lymphoma, mature T cell lymphoma, or multiple myeloma undergoing autologous transplant were enrolled in the trial. Here is what the overall study found, with its caveats: According to the authors, a biologic rationale for studying the approach further came from T cell receptor repertoire, regulatory T cell phenotype and gut microbiota profiles. Combined checkpoint inhibition as post-transplant consolidation was concluded by the authors to appear tolerable.

Checkpoint therapy was initiated 14 to 28 days after autologous transplant, and ipilimumab was administered at 1 mg/kg intravenously on day 1 of selected weeks. Nivolumab was administered at 3 mg/kg intravenously on day 1 of weeks 1, 4, 7, 10, and every two weeks through week 26. The study was a Phase Ib clinical trial testing combined checkpoint inhibition with ipilimumab and nivolumab as consolidation after autologous stem cell transplantation. Receptor amplification or capture employed the immunoSEQ multiplex PCR assay. TCRdb carries this immuneACCESS record with in-frame sequences only. Its versions omit some clonotypes, under half of them owing to an unresolved V gene in the studies checked, with the rest unexplained. The sample table records some 87,000 clones; under 85% of these occur just once. Jointly, the top ten make up roughly 2.2% of the sample. The CDR3 numbers 15 residues from cysteine through phenylalanine. The CDR3 DNA has 45 bases and is translated from base 1. CDR1 and CDR2 (SGHNT, YYREEE) derive from the germline V gene (reference sequence). V is pared back by 4 bases and J by 1 base, with 11 bases lying between the germline termini.

The sequenced sample was PBMCs, obtained in a trial of ipilimumab plus nivolumab as post-transplant consolidation. The chain is made from TRBV5-4 and TRBJ2-2, with the D gene not confidently named. The TCR originated in a male donor with diffuse large B-cell lymphoma. The CDR3 has the sequence CASSPQPMNTGELFF. The nucleotides read TGTGCCAGCAGCCCCCAACCTATGAACACCGGGGAGCTGTTTTTT.